What follows are 20 T cell receptor beta chains derived from one specimen sequenced in a study of response to subunit inactivated influenza vaccine. One entry per CDR3 protein results from TCRdb running MiXCR on the RT-PCR reads. This repertoire shows about 610,000 distinct CDR3 sequences, less than 15% found once; its top ten account for over 8.5%. Sequences were derived from PBMCs from blood, sampled 11 to 12 days after vaccination. The receptor set was obtained from a man aged 50-60 years who received an inactivated influenza vaccine.

The sample holds a few counts of this clonotype. The genes are TRBV20-1 and TRBJ2-5; 10 bases are a match to TRBD2. CDR1 DFQATT and CDR2 SNEGSKA come from the germline V gene (reference sequence). The CDR3 has 12 amino acids. The trim removed 6 bases at V and 7 bases at J, leaving 5 bases unmatched. The CDR3 region is CSALAGTGTQYF. CDR3 sequence (DNA): TGCAGTGCACTAGCGGGGACCGGGACCCAGTACTTC.

The V and J genes are TRBV20-1 and TRBJ2-7; 12 positions agree with TRBD1. The CDR3 sequence is 15 residues long. The V gene's germline CDR1 is DFQATT and CDR2 SNEGSKA (reference sequence). With 0 bases clipped from V and 4 bases from J, the junction kept 4 bases outside the gene matches. The CDR3 here is CSARDRDRGLYEQYF. In nucleotides, the CDR3 is TGCAGTGCTAGAGACCGGGACAGGGGGCTTTACGAGCAGTACTTC.

This clonotype was seen a few times. J is TRBJ2-1 and V is TRBV27, with 10 bases that match TRBD1. The ends lost 6 bases at V and 0 bases at J; junction bases unmatched: 17. Per the germline V gene, CDR1 is MNHEY and CDR2 is SMNVEV (reference sequence). This CDR3 region has 20 residues. The CDR3 loop is CASSQQPGQGRSVSYNEQFF. The CDR3 DNA is TGTGCCAGCAGCCAGCAACCGGGACAGGGGCGTTCTGTCTCCTACAATGAGCAGTTCTTC.

In this sample, this clonotype turned up a few times. The chain has TRBV6-1 and TRBJ1-5, with 9 nucleotides matching TRBD1. Trimming cost V 7 bases and J 0 bases; bases outside gene matches: 7. The germline CDR1 and CDR2 sequences are MNHNS and SASEGT. The CDR3 covers 16 residues. The CDR3 nucleotides read TGTGCCAGCACTGGGACAGGGACCTATAGCAATCAGCCCCAGCATTTT. It translates to CASTGTGTYSNQPQHF.

The rearrangement links TRBV20-1 to TRBJ1-5, with 10 bases fitting TRBD1. The germline CDR1 and CDR2 sequences are DFQATT and SNEGSKA (reference sequence). This CDR3 region has 14 residues. The V segment lost 5 bases and the J segment 7 bases; nucleotides outside the gene matches: 8. CDR3 sequence: CSAQTGGGGQPQHF. The CDR3 DNA follows: TGCAGTGCTCAGACAGGGGGCGGGGGCCAGCCCCAGCATTTT.

The CDR3 loop is CSAKGMTSGGVSGANVLTF. The CDR3 nucleotides are TGCAGTGCGAAGGGAATGACTAGCGGGGGGGTCTCTGGGGCCAACGTCCTGACTTTC. J is TRBJ2-6 and V is TRBV20-1, with 14 bases identical to TRBD2. CDR1 is DFQATT and CDR2 is SNEGSKA in the germline V gene (reference sequence). The V gene end was trimmed by 6 bases and the J gene end by 0 bases; junction bases not matched to a gene: 10. The CDR3 has 19 amino acids.

This clonotype came up a few times. V is TRBV7-9 and J is TRBJ2-1, with TRBD2 matching over 14 bases. The CDR3 extends over 16 amino acids. The trim removed 2 bases at V and 10 bases at J, leaving 7 bases unmatched. CDR1 is SEHNR and CDR2 is FQNEAQ in the germline V gene (reference sequence). The CDR3, as DNA: TGTGCCAGCAGCTTAAGGGGGACTAGCGGGAGTTACGAGCAGTTCTTC. Its protein is CASSLRGTSGSYEQFF.

This clonotype was seen repeatedly, ten times or more. This chain connects TRBV11-2 to TRBJ1-1, with no clear D. The V and J ends lost 2 bases and 1 base respectively, with 11 bases between them. This CDR3 is 15 amino acids long. Germline V gene data show CDR1 as SGHAT and CDR2 as FQNNGV. The chain's CDR3 is CASSLSSQTNTEAFF. For the CDR3, the DNA is TGTGCCAGCAGCTTATCGTCACAAACGAACACTGAAGCTTTCTTT. The full variable domain, in which reference TRBV11-2 and TRBJ1-1 provide the parts outside the CDR3, is EAGVAQSPRYKIIEKRQSVAFWCNPISGHATLYWYQQILGQGPKLLIQFQNNGVVDDSQLPKDRFSAERLKGVDSTLKIQPAKLEDSAVYLCASSLSSQTNTEAFFGQGTRLTVV.

The chain uses TRBV7-9 and TRBJ2-3; possibly TRBD1 for D (7 bases). The germline V gene has CDR1 SEHNR and CDR2 FQNEAQ (reference sequence). Trimming shortened V by 3 bases and J by 2 bases, and 12 bases separated the two germline ends. The length of the CDR3 is 15 residues. CDR3 DNA sequence: TGTGCCAGCAGCTTGGGCAGGGGGGACACAGATACGCAGTATTTT. This encodes CASSLGRGDTDTQYF.

This clonotype appeared a few times. V and J are TRBV4-2 and TRBJ2-1; TRBD2 matches 7 bases. J was trimmed by 11 bases and V by 0 bases; bases with no gene match: 10. Germline lookup yields CDR1 LGHNA and CDR2 YNFKEQ. This CDR3 has 15 residues. CDR3 loop: CASSQESLTSAKQFF. DNA for the CDR3: TGTGCCAGCAGCCAAGAAAGCTTAACTAGCGCAAAGCAGTTCTTC.

The rearrangement joins TRBV7-2 to TRBJ1-5; the D gene is possibly TRBD1 (6 bases). Germline CDR1 and CDR2: SGHTA and FQGNSA. The CDR3 length is 14 residues. V was trimmed by 5 bases and J by 6 bases, leaving 14 bases between them. CDR3 nucleotides: TGTGCCAGCAGCATCGACAGGTCTGGTCAGCCCCAGCATTTT. Translation: CASSIDRSGQPQHF. Complete variable domain (other parts from reference TRBV7-2 and TRBJ1-5): GAGVSQSPSNKVTEKGKDVELRCDPISGHTALYWYRQSLGQGLEFLIYFQGNSAPDKSGLPSDRFSAERTGGSVSTLTIQRTQQEDSAVYLCASSIDRSGQPQHFGDGTRLSIL.

This chain links TRBV7-2 with TRBJ2-3; tentatively, D is TRBD2 (6 bases). CDR1 is SGHTA and CDR2 is FQGNSA in the germline V gene. The CDR3 is 12 amino acids. V was clipped by 5 bases and J by 7 bases, with 10 bases between them. This CDR3 is CASSRRGYTQYF. The CDR3 DNA reads as TGTGCCAGCAGCCGGAGGGGCTATACGCAGTATTTT.

The CDR3 spells CSANPGGEQYF. In DNA form, the CDR3 reads TGCAGTGCCAACCCCGGGGGAGAGCAGTACTTC. The chain links TRBV20-1 to TRBJ2-7; a possible D gene is TRBD2 (6 bases). The CDR3 runs to 11 residues. The germline V and J ends were trimmed by 6 bases and 7 bases, with 13 bases remaining between them. Germline V lookup: CDR1 DFQATT, CDR2 SNEGSKA (reference sequence).

This clonotype occurred a few times. The rearrangement joins TRBV7-2 to TRBJ1-5; D call uncertain. V was trimmed by 1 base and J by 5 bases, leaving 12 bases between them. This CDR3 contains 15 residues. Germline-derived CDR1 and CDR2 are SGHTA and FQGNSA. The CDR3 loop is CASSLVPRGDQPQHF. Here the CDR3 DNA reads TGTGCCAGCAGCTTAGTCCCTCGTGGGGATCAGCCCCAGCATTTT.

The chain is built from TRBV7-2 and TRBJ1-4; TRBD1 matches at 7 bases. Per the germline V gene, CDR1 is SGHTA and CDR2 is FQGNSA. The CDR3 runs 15 residues. V gave up 8 bases and J gave up 3 bases; unmatched junction bases: 9. In DNA form, the CDR3 reads TGTGCCAGCGCAAGACAGGGTCTCTCTAATGAAAAACTGTTTTTT. This codes for CASARQGLSNEKLFF.

The chain carries TRBV28 and TRBJ2-5, with D possibly being TRBD1 (5 bases). The CDR3 totals 16 residues. V dropped 6 bases and J dropped 5 bases, with 22 bases sitting between them. CDR1 and CDR2 from the germline V gene are MDHEN and SYDVKM. For the CDR3, the DNA is TGTGCCAGCAGGACTCCCCCAGGGTCGTTGAGGGAGACCCAGTACTTC. It specifies CASRTPPGSLRETQYF. Full variable domain (missing parts from reference TRBV28 and TRBJ2-5): DVKVTQSSRYLVKRTGEKVFLECVQDMDHENMFWYRQDPGLGLRLIYFSYDVKMKEKGDIPEGYSVSREKKERFSLILESASTNQTSMYLCASRTPPGSLRETQYFGPGTRLLVL.

This clonotype was counted many times. This chain links TRBV9 with TRBJ2-3; D is possibly TRBD1 (5 bases). Germline V gene lookup returns CDR1 SGDLS and CDR2 YYNGEE. V dropped 1 base and J dropped 4 bases, with 10 bases sitting between them. CDR3 length equals 14 residues. The CDR3 region is CASSVNRSPDTQYF. CDR3 DNA: TGTGCCAGCAGCGTAAACAGGAGTCCAGATACGCAGTATTTT.

This clonotype was found a few times. The V and J genes are TRBV20-1 and TRBJ1-4, with TRBD1 identical over 8 bases. The CDR3 contains 13 residues. V trimming: 6 bases; J trimming: 5 bases; junction bases outside the gene matches: 5. Germline CDR1 is DFQATT and CDR2 is SNEGSKA (reference sequence). The CDR3 coding sequence is TGCAGTGCCCGGACAGGGAAGAATGAAAAACTGTTTTTT. This sequence encodes CSARTGKNEKLFF.

This clonotype was found many times. The chain employs TRBV29-1 and TRBJ2-2; 7 nucleotides align to TRBD1. Germline trimming cut 0 bases from V and 6 bases from J; bases unmatched to any gene: 7. The germline gives CDR1 SQVTM, CDR2 ANQGSEA. The CDR3 runs 15 residues. The CDR3 sequence: CSVEERGQPSGELFF. DNA for the CDR3: TGCAGCGTTGAAGAGAGGGGACAGCCTTCCGGGGAGCTGTTTTTT.

In this sample, this clonotype turned up a few times. CDR3 sequence reads: CATSDSGRRGRNEQFF. The CDR3 coding sequence is TGTGCCACCAGTGATTCAGGCCGTCGGGGGAGGAATGAGCAGTTCTTC. V is TRBV24-1 and J is TRBJ2-1; maybe TRBD2 (6 bases). CDR1 and CDR2 (germline): KGHDR, SFDVKD. The CDR3 consists of 16 residues. The V and J ends lost 2 bases and 7 bases respectively, with 17 bases between them.